A single sample is the source of the 28 T cell receptor beta chains below, sequenced in a study of CD4+ T cells in melanoma. Method: immunoSEQ multiplex PCR; TCRdb's copy keeps in-frame clones and lacks some. The sample includes some 19,000 clones, just under 80% of them seen just once. The receptors were gathered from a human donor with melanoma.

The rearrangement uses TRBV6-1 and TRBJ2-1; unclear D gene. Trimming removed 7 bases from V and 10 bases from J, with 14 bases in between. Germline V gene lookup returns CDR1 MNHNS and CDR2 SASEGT. The CDR3 consists of 12 residues. The CDR3 DNA is TGTGCCAGCACCTTCAGCACGAGGGAGCAGTTCTTC. This codes for CASTFSTREQFF.

V and J are TRBV5-8 and TRBJ1-6; D remains ambiguous. This CDR3 region has 14 residues. V shed 4 bases and J shed 13 bases, with 18 bases lying between them. In germline, CDR1 is SGHTS, CDR2 YDEGEE. The CDR3 nucleotides are TGTGCCAGCAGCCCCGGGAACCTCCGGGTGCCCCTCCACTTT. This codes for CASSPGNLRVPLHF. The entire variable domain, with the rest obtained from reference TRBV5-8 and TRBJ1-6, is as follows: EAGVTQSPTHLIKTRGQQATLRCSPISGHTSVYWYQQALGLGLQFLLWYDEGEERNRGNFPPRFSGRQFPNYSSELNVNALELEDSALYLCASSPGNLRVPLHFGNGTRLTVT.

The rearrangement uses TRBV2 and TRBJ1-1; tentatively, D is TRBD1 (5 bases). Germline CDR1 is SNHLY and CDR2 is FYNNEI. CDR3 length: 14 amino acids. The ends were cut back, 4 bases at V and 10 bases at J, with 19 bases in the middle. The CDR3 is CASSARDTVFGAFF. CDR3 coding DNA: TGTGCCAGCAGTGCCAGGGATACCGTATTTGGAGCTTTCTTT. The full variable domain, its missing parts supplied by reference TRBV2 and TRBJ1-1, is EPEVTQTPSHQVTQMGQEVILRCVPISNHLYFYWYRQILGQKVEFLVSFYNNEISEKSEIFDDQFSVERPDGSNFTLKIRSTKLEDSAMYFCASSARDTVFGAFFGQGTRLTVV.

J is TRBJ2-7 and V is TRBV5-1; maybe TRBD2 (6 bases). Trimming removed 4 bases from V and 0 bases from J, with 17 bases in between. The CDR3 has 16 residues. Germline lookup yields CDR1 SGHRS and CDR2 YFSETQ. Here the CDR3 reads CASSPNGGWSSYEQYF. CDR3 bases: TGCGCCAGCAGCCCCAATGGGGGGTGGAGCTCCTACGAGCAGTACTTC.

The chain employs TRBV2 and TRBJ1-5, with 7 bases fitting TRBD1. The CDR3 has 15 amino acids. Germline-derived CDR1 and CDR2 are SNHLY and FYNNEI. J gave up 8 bases and V 1 base, and 8 bases lay outside the gene matches. Written as DNA, the CDR3 is TGTGCCAGCAGTGAAGGGACAGGACGGGAAAAGCCCCAGCATTTT. This translates into CASSEGTGREKPQHF.

The CDR3 loop reads CASSSRPGQVFSGANVLTF. The CDR3 nucleotides are TGTGCCAGCAGCTCCCGACCGGGACAGGTTTTCTCTGGGGCCAACGTCCTGACTTTC. The J gene is TRBJ2-6, the V gene TRBV11-2; 8 nucleotides line up with TRBD1. Germline CDR1 reads SGHAT; CDR2 reads FQNNGV. This CDR3 is built from 19 residues. J was trimmed by 0 bases and V by 4 bases; bases with no gene match: 11.

V gene TRBV7-9 combines with J gene TRBJ2-4; TRBD2 is a possible D gene (6 bases). Germline V lookup: CDR1 SEHNR, CDR2 FQNEAQ (reference sequence). The ends were cut back, 1 base at V and 0 bases at J, with 19 bases in the middle. This CDR3 has 19 amino acids. The CDR3 nucleotides are TGTGCCAGCAGCTTAGGGAATCTGGGGGGAATACTAGCCAAAAACATTCAGTACTTC. It encodes CASSLGNLGGILAKNIQYF. The full variable domain, in which reference TRBV7-9 and TRBJ2-4 provide the parts outside the CDR3, is DTGVSQNPRHKITKRGQNVTFRCDPISEHNRLYWYRQTLGQGPEFLTYFQNEAQLEKSRLLSDRFSAERPKGSFSTLEIQRTEQGDSAMYLCASSLGNLGGILAKNIQYFGAGTRLSVL.

The V gene is TRBV18, the J gene TRBJ2-6; D ambiguous. The V end was cut by 2 bases, the J end by 2 bases, with 19 bases between. Germline V lookup: CDR1 KGHSH, CDR2 LQKENI. CDR3 length: 19 amino acids. The CDR3 sequence is CASSPVEPADWPGANVLTF. The CDR3 DNA is TGTGCCAGCTCACCAGTCGAGCCGGCAGACTGGCCTGGGGCCAACGTCCTGACTTTC.

CDR3 DNA sequence: TGTGCCAGCAGCTCCAAAGAGACCCAGTACTTC. This translates into CASSSKETQYF. This chain uses TRBV5-5 with TRBJ2-5; D is uncertain. V lost 3 bases and J lost 3, with 3 bases in between. Germline CDR1 SGHKS, CDR2 YYEKEE (reference sequence). CDR3 length equals 11 residues.

This rearrangement joins TRBV30 to TRBJ1-2; D is unresolved. The CDR3 contains 14 residues. Trimming stripped 1 base from V and 8 bases from J, with 17 bases between. Germline values: CDR1 GTSNPN, CDR2 SVGIG (reference sequence). The CDR3 coding sequence is TGTGCCTGGAGTGGCCTGCCCGCGGGGAGGGGCTACACCTTC. Its protein product is CAWSGLPAGRGYTF.

This clone showed up just once. CDR3 in DNA: TGTGCCAGTAGTAGACAGGGGGACCTAGGGATCGAGCAGTACTTC. Translating it yields CASSRQGDLGIEQYF. The rearrangement links TRBV19 to TRBJ2-7; 9 bases align to TRBD1. Per the germline V gene, CDR1 is LNHDA and CDR2 is SQIVND (reference sequence). The CDR3 loop spans 15 amino acids. V gave up 4 bases and J gave up 6 bases; unmatched junction bases: 10.

CDR3 in DNA: TGTGCCAGCAGGGTCATAGGGTACGGCGGCTACACCTTC. Protein: CASRVIGYGGYTF. V is TRBV6-1 and J is TRBJ1-2; D remains ambiguous. V lost 6 bases and J lost 8, with 16 bases in between. The CDR3 is 13 residues long. Germline V gives CDR1 MNHNS, CDR2 SASEGT.

V usage is TRBV19 and J usage is TRBJ1-1; D might be TRBD1 (6 bases). Trimming took off 5 bases at V and 5 bases at J, with 12 bases between the two ends. Germline lookup yields CDR1 LNHDA and CDR2 SQIVND (reference sequence). The CDR3 totals 13 residues. CDR3: CASSSQGFTEAFF. DNA of the CDR3: TGTGCCAGTAGTTCACAGGGTTTTACTGAAGCTTTCTTT.

The rearrangement joins TRBV29-1 to TRBJ2-1, with D hard to call. CDR1 and CDR2 from the germline V gene are SQVTM and ANQGSEA. There are 12 residues in the CDR3. The V end lost 4 bases, the J end lost 1 base, and 5 bases lay between the germline ends. In nucleotides, the CDR3 is TGCAGCGTTGTCCAGTCCTACAATGAGCAGTTCTTC. Its protein is CSVVQSYNEQFF.

The gene calls are TRBV5-1 and TRBJ1-2; tentative D call: TRBD1 (6 bases). V was cut by 3 bases and J by 2 bases, with 11 bases left in between. The CDR3 runs 14 residues. Germline lookup yields CDR1 SGHRS and CDR2 YFSETQ. CDR3 sequence (DNA): TGCGCCAGCAGCTCCCCGGGACAAAACTATGGCTACACCTTC. Translating gives CASSSPGQNYGYTF. Full variable domain (remainder filled in from reference TRBV5-1 and TRBJ1-2): KAGVTQTPRYLIKTRGQQVTLSCSPISGHRSVSWYQQTPGQGLQFLFEYFSETQRNKGNFPGRFSGRQFSNSRSEMNVSTLELGDSALYLCASSSPGQNYGYTFGSGTRLTVV.

The chain carries TRBV29-1 and TRBJ2-7; either TRBD1 or TRBD2 may fit D (5 bases each). V dropped 6 bases and J dropped 4 bases, with 13 bases sitting between them. There are 12 residues in the CDR3. The germline V gene encodes CDR1 SQVTM and CDR2 ANQGSEA. The CDR3: CSVLRDGYEQYF. The CDR3 DNA sequence: TGCAGCGTATTAAGGGACGGATACGAGCAGTACTTC.

This clone was seen more than once but under ten times. The V gene is TRBV19, the J gene TRBJ2-5; the match to TRBD2 covers 11 bases. The CDR3 consists of 18 residues. Germline V gene data show CDR1 as LNHDA and CDR2 as SQIVND (reference sequence). Germline trimming cut 4 bases from V and 4 bases from J; bases unmatched to any gene: 14. CDR3 coding DNA: TGTGCCAGTAGTAGGATACGAAGACTAGCGGGGATTGGAGAGACCCAGTACTTC. Encoded protein: CASSRIRRLAGIGETQYF.

This sequence joins TRBV29-1 and TRBJ2-1, with 8 bases lining up with TRBD2. V lost 7 bases, J lost 0 bases, and 11 bases stayed unmatched. This CDR3 is built from 16 residues. Germline CDR1 and CDR2: SQVTM and ANQGSEA. The CDR3 coding sequence is TGCAGCGCCCATAGCGGGACCGGGAGCTCCTACAATGAGCAGTTCTTC. Encoded protein: CSAHSGTGSSYNEQFF.

The chain links TRBV7-9 to TRBJ2-1, with TRBD1 matching over 9 bases. Germline values: CDR1 SEHNR, CDR2 FQNEAQ (reference sequence). The J segment lost 0 bases and the V segment lost 4 bases, leaving 7 bases of the junction unmatched. CDR3 length: 17 residues. This chain's CDR3 is CASSWGTGISSYNEQFF. DNA of the CDR3: TGTGCCAGCAGCTGGGGGACAGGGATCAGCTCCTACAATGAGCAGTTCTTC.

This sequence joins TRBV5-1 and TRBJ2-3; unclear D gene. Trimming left V 4 bases short and J 5 bases short, with 5 bases between. Germline-derived CDR1 and CDR2 are SGHRS and YFSETQ. The CDR3 covers 11 residues. CDR3 loop: CASSRLDTQYF. CDR3 coding DNA: TGCGCCAGCAGCCGATTAGATACGCAGTATTTT. The full variable domain, rest sourced from reference TRBV5-1 and TRBJ2-3, is KAGVTQTPRYLIKTRGQQVTLSCSPISGHRSVSWYQQTPGQGLQFLFEYFSETQRNKGNFPGRFSGRQFSNSRSEMNVSTLELGDSALYLCASSRLDTQYFGPGTRLTVL.

The V call is TRBV2, the J call TRBJ1-1; no firm D call. The germline V gene has CDR1 SNHLY and CDR2 FYNNEI. The CDR3 runs to 11 residues. V was pared by 3 bases and J by 9 bases, with 8 bases between. The CDR3 nucleotides are TGTGCCAGCAGTGAGCGGAAAAAAGCTTTCTTT. It yields the protein CASSERKKAFF.

V is TRBV5-4 and J is TRBJ2-7; D is undetermined. Germline loops: CDR1 SGHNT, CDR2 YYREEE (reference sequence). This CDR3 is built from 17 residues. Trimming stripped 2 bases from V and 5 bases from J, with 23 bases between. The CDR3 loop is CASSFSAAHGATHEQYF. For the CDR3, the DNA is TGTGCCAGCAGCTTCAGTGCCGCCCACGGAGCGACCCACGAGCAGTACTTC.

CDR3 sequence: CASSASNVREGEQYF. Written as DNA, the CDR3 is TGTGCCAGCAGCGCCTCGAATGTGAGGGAAGGCGAGCAGTACTTC. The V and J genes are TRBV11-2 and TRBJ2-7, with TRBD2 as a possible D gene (5 bases). The CDR3 is made up of 15 amino acids. The V gene's germline CDR1 is SGHAT and CDR2 FQNNGV. V was cut by 5 bases and J by 6 bases, with 20 bases left in between.

The J gene is TRBJ1-2, the V gene TRBV6-9; no reliable D call. Trimming removed 6 bases from V and 0 bases from J, with 8 bases in between. This CDR3 region has 13 residues. Germline V CDR1 and CDR2: MNHGY, SVAAGI. The DNA of the CDR3 is TGTGCCAGCAGACCCCGGGCTAACTATGGCTACACCTTC. Its protein product is CASRPRANYGYTF.

A few counts support this clone. CDR3 nucleotides: TGCGCCAGTTGCCGGGACAGGGCGGCAACTGAAGCTTTCTTT. Translating it yields CASCRDRAATEAFF. The V gene is TRBV10-2, the J gene TRBJ1-1; the match to TRBD1 covers 9 bases. The CDR3 consists of 14 residues. With V trimmed by 9 bases and J by 5 bases, 10 bases remained unmatched. Germline-derived CDR1 and CDR2 are WSHSY and SAAADI.

The V gene is TRBV6-5, the J gene TRBJ1-1, with D perhaps matching TRBD1 (5 bases). Between the trimmed V and J ends, which lost 6 bases and 6 bases, there was a span of 14 bases. This CDR3 region has 13 residues. Germline CDR1 reads MNHEY; CDR2 reads SVGAGI. CDR3 in DNA: TGTGCCAGCAGACTGAGCGGAGGGGCTGAAGCTTTCTTT. It translates to CASRLSGGAEAFF.

This chain uses TRBV19 with TRBJ2-1; 14 positions match TRBD2. Germline V CDR1 and CDR2: LNHDA, SQIVND (reference sequence). With 6 bases clipped from V and 8 bases from J, the junction kept 6 bases outside the gene matches. The CDR3 extends over 15 amino acids. The CDR3, as DNA: TGTGCCAGTAGCAGGACTAGCGGGGGGTGGTATGAGCAGTTCTTC. It yields the protein CASSRTSGGWYEQFF.

The chain has TRBV6-5 and TRBJ1-2; TRBD1 is a possible D gene (5 bases). Germline CDR1 MNHEY, CDR2 SVGAGI. Trimming took 5 bases from V and 2 from J, leaving 12 bases between them. The CDR3 extends over 14 amino acids. Here the CDR3 DNA reads TGTGCCAGCAGTATCCGGGACGGGAACTATGGCTACACCTTC. Protein product: CASSIRDGNYGYTF.